This TCR beta chain derives from a study of T cell responses to AZD1222 COVID-19 vaccine. Clones were read by immunoSEQ multiplex PCR, and TCRdb kept only the in-frame ones, dropping some. The table shows tens of thousands of clones, with around 86% occurring only once. The CDR3 has 15 residues. The ends were cut back, 1 base at V and 8 bases at J, with 15 bases in the middle. Germline CDR1 GTSNPN, CDR2 SVGIG (reference sequence). As for this clone: Its antigen remains unidentified.

Overall study results and limits: The CD4 TCRs associated with vaccination extended across spike and predominated at 160-218 and 743-854.

J is TRBJ1-6 and V is TRBV30, with D possibly TRBD1 on 6 matching bases. The source was peripheral blood, collected on day 0 of AZD1222 vaccination. The sequence was collected from an adult in good health. The CDR3 protein is CAWSGGTRNYSPLHF. The CDR3 DNA sequence: TGTGCCTGGAGTGGGGGGACACGCAATTATTCACCCCTCCACTTT.